This TCR beta chain was retrieved from a study of type 1 regulatory T cells. Study context: T-allo10 is an in vitro-generated, Tr1-enriched CD4 T cell product specific for alloantigen.

T-allo10 cells from the graft donor were described as anergic, host-alloantigen-specific, and alloantigen-specific suppressors. Each CDR3 protein gets one entry after TCRdb re-called the reads with MiXCR. Seen here are some 25,000 distinct CDR3 sequences, just under 75% observed once, and the top ten hold less than 15%. Note on this clonotype: Its target is unknown. At one end the junction does not follow the germline gene, possibly because of a read error.

This TCR was sampled from a human donor in good health. The sequenced sample was cultured T cells, either the whole culture or a sorted T cell fraction (not recorded which). Subset reported: Tr1-enriched cell product generated in vitro against host alloantigens.

CDR3 amino acids: CASSRQGQSNQPRHF. CDR3 nucleotide sequence: TGCGCCAGCAGCCGGCAAGGACAGAGCAATCAGCCCCGGCATTTT. The V and J genes are TRBV4-1 and TRBJ1-5; possible D gene TRBD1, 6 bases. The CDR3 is 15 amino acids. Per germline, CDR1 MGHRA and CDR2 YSYEKL.